A selection of T cell receptor beta chains follows, all from one sample in a study of T cell repertoires in aging, cancer and after chemotherapy. TCRdb re-called the multiplex PCR reads with MiXCR, one entry per CDR3 protein. The sample comprises about 1,500 distinct CDR3 sequences, around 22% of which are singletons, and less than 25% rests with the top ten. Sequenced input: blood. These receptors were obtained from a human donor with a solid tumor. CDR3s include the opening cysteine and the closing phenylalanine or tryptophan. The D gene is left open where the match is weak. Size is stated for part of the rows, as once, few or many counts, or as a class when the clone is expanded.

cdr3_nt	cdr3_aa	d_call	clone_size	v_call	j_call
TGTGCCAGCAGCCCTCGGACTAGCGGAGGCCCCGAGCAGTACTTC	CASSPRTSGGPEQYF	TRBD2	large	TRBV7-9	TRBJ2-7
TGCGCCAGCAGGGACCTCATGAACACTGAAGCTTTCTTT	CASRDLMNTEAFF	-	-	TRBV10-2	TRBJ1-1
TGTGCCAGCACCCAGTCCCAGGGGGCAGGCGGCTACACCTTC	CASTQSQGAGGYTF	TRBD1	-	TRBV12-3/TRBV12-4	TRBJ1-2
TGTGCCAGCAGTTGGGCGGTGAACACTGAAGCTTTCTTT	CASSWAVNTEAFF	-	-	TRBV28	TRBJ1-1
TGTGCCAGTAGTATAAACAATGAGCAGTTCTTC	CASSINNEQFF	-	-	TRBV19	TRBJ2-1
TGTGCCAGCAGTTACTCGAGTAGCCCGTCGAACTATGGCTACACCTTC	CASSYSSSPSNYGYTF	-	-	TRBV6-6	TRBJ1-2
TGTGCCAGCAGCCTAAACCGGGAGCTTAGAAACACCATATATTTT	CASSLNRELRNTIYF	-	medium-sized	TRBV6-5	TRBJ1-3
TGTGCCAGCACCCACGGGACATCCTACGAGCAGTACTTC	CASTHGTSYEQYF	-	few	TRBV5-6	TRBJ2-7
TGTGCCAGCAGTTCCGGGGGCGCTTCACCCCTCCACTTT	CASSSGGASPLHF	-	-	TRBV6-4	TRBJ1-6
TGTGCCAGCAGTCTAGCGGGACACCCAAATGAGCAGTTCTTC	CASSLAGHPNEQFF	TRBD2	-	TRBV27	TRBJ2-1
TGCGCCAGCAGTGAGCCGATCGTGACAGCCCGGGACAACATATATTTT	CASSEPIVTARDNIYF	-	-	TRBV10-2	TRBJ1-3
TGTGCCAGCAGCGCTGGGGGTAACACTGAAGCTTTCTTT	CASSAGGNTEAFF	-	large	TRBV7-6	TRBJ1-1
TGCGCCAGCAGCTTGACCATGGCCAGCTTGGATGAGCAGTTCTTC	CASSLTMASLDEQFF	-	few	TRBV5-1	TRBJ2-1
TGTGCCAGTAGGACTACAGGGGAAGACGAGCAGTGCTTC	CASRTTGEDEQCF	TRBD1	-	TRBV19	TRBJ2-7
TGCAGCGTTGTATCCTACAATGAGCAGTTCTTC	CSVVSYNEQFF	-	large	TRBV29-1	TRBJ2-1
TGTGCCAGCAACGCGGGGGGCACTGAAGCTTTCTTT	CASNAGGTEAFF	-	medium-sized	TRBV13	TRBJ1-1
TGCAGTGCTACAGGGGGCGCAGAACATGAGCAGTTCTTC	CSATGGAEHEQFF	TRBD1	few	TRBV20-1	TRBJ2-1
TGCAGTGCTAGAGATATGGCGGGGATGTACACAGATACGCAGTATTTT	CSARDMAGMYTDTQYF	-	few	TRBV20-1	TRBJ2-3
TGTGCCAGCAGTTTTTATGCGATACAGGGGGCGGGGAATTCACCCCTCCACTTT	CASSFYAIQGAGNSPLHF	TRBD1	few	TRBV27	TRBJ1-6
TGTGCCACCAGCAGATCCCGACAGGGGCACACTGAAGCTTTGTTT	CATSRSRQGHTEALF	TRBD1	-	TRBV15	TRBJ1-1
TGTGCCAGCAGTCACCCCCTGGGTTCAAAACTGTTTTTT	CASSHPLGSKLFF	-	few	TRBV12-3/TRBV12-4	TRBJ1-4
TGTGCCACCAGCAGAGAAGCGAACAATGAGCAGTTCTTC	CATSREANNEQFF	-	-	TRBV15	TRBJ2-1
TGTGCCAGCAGCGCATCCCCGGGTGTATATGGCTACACCTTC	CASSASPGVYGYTF	-	few	TRBV7-2	TRBJ1-2
TGTGCCAGCACCCCCGACCGGGACAGCGTCTATGGCTACACCTTC	CASTPDRDSVYGYTF	TRBD1	medium-sized	TRBV12-3/TRBV12-4	TRBJ1-2
TGCAGTGCTAGTCCTCCGGGACTAGAGAGGGAGACCCAGTACTTC	CSASPPGLERETQYF	TRBD2	-	TRBV20-1	TRBJ2-5
TGTGCCAGCAGCCCCAGACAGGGCCACATTCAGTACTTC	CASSPRQGHIQYF	TRBD1	-	TRBV7-9	TRBJ2-4
TGTGCCAGTAGAACAACAGTTACGGGACAGTCTTATGGCTACACCTTC	CASRTTVTGQSYGYTF	TRBD1	few	TRBV19	TRBJ1-2
TGTGCCAGCAGTTTAGAACAGTGGGCCCCTGAAGCTTTCTTT	CASSLEQWAPEAFF	-	-	TRBV12-3/TRBV12-4	TRBJ1-1
TGTGCCAGCGACCCCGCAGGGGGACAAGAGACCCAGTACTTC	CASDPAGGQETQYF	TRBD1	-	TRBV27	TRBJ2-5
TGTGCCAGCAGCCAAGATTCAAGTTACGAGCAGTACTTC	CASSQDSSYEQYF	-	few	TRBV4-2	TRBJ2-7
TGCAGTGCCGTAAGGGGTAATGAAAAACTGTTTTTT	CSAVRGNEKLFF	-	-	TRBV20-1	TRBJ1-4
TGTGCCAGCAGCCCAGACCCGGGACTAGCGGTCTACAATGAGCAGTTCTTC	CASSPDPGLAVYNEQFF	TRBD2	large	TRBV7-2	TRBJ2-1